Below, 12 T cell receptor beta chains from the same sample are listed, as sequenced in a study of cytomegalovirus exposure and HLA in healthy donors. The primer mix had 60 Vbeta and 13 Jbeta primers. Sequencing used immunoSEQ multiplex PCR; TCRdb keeps in-frame clones, though not all of them. The data show roughly 120,000 clones, roughly 80% seen once. The specimen sequenced was PBMCs. These TCRs come from a man in his fifties or sixties in good health and CMV-seropositive.

This chain links TRBV7-2 with TRBJ2-2; D possibly corresponds to TRBD1 (5 bases). V was clipped by 4 bases and J by 7 bases, with 16 bases between them. There are 15 residues in the CDR3. CDR1 SGHTA and CDR2 FQGNSA come from the germline V gene. The CDR3 loop reads CASSSSAGIIGELFF. The CDR3 nucleotides read TGTGCCAGCAGCTCCTCGGCAGGGATAATCGGGGAGCTGTTTTTT.

The gene calls are TRBV7-8 and TRBJ2-7; TRBD1 matches at 10 bases. CDR3 length: 15 residues. Looked up from germline, CDR1 is SGHVS and CDR2 is FQNEAQ. V was clipped by 5 bases and J by 3 bases; unmatched bases: 7. The CDR3 sequence: CASSARTGGSYEQYF. The DNA for the CDR3 is TGTGCCAGCAGCGCAAGGACAGGGGGTAGCTACGAGCAGTACTTC.

The sample holds a few counts of this clone. The rearrangement uses TRBV11-2 and TRBJ1-2; tentatively, D is TRBD1 (6 bases). Trimming pared 5 bases from V and 8 bases from J, leaving 15 bases between. The CDR3 runs 13 residues. CDR1 SGHAT and CDR2 FQNNGV come from the germline V gene. The CDR3 DNA reads as TGTGCCAGCAGCAAAACAGGGTTCGGAGGCTACACCTTC. This translates into CASSKTGFGGYTF.

The chain uses TRBV5-1 and TRBJ2-2; a possible D gene is TRBD1 (6 bases). The germline V and J ends were trimmed by 1 base and 3 bases, with 13 bases remaining between them. Germline-derived CDR1 and CDR2 are SGHRS and YFSETQ. The CDR3 length is 16 residues. CDR3 loop: CASSLLLPGDTGELFF. Written as DNA, the CDR3 is TGCGCCAGCAGCTTGCTCCTGCCAGGGGACACCGGGGAGCTGTTTTTT.

V and J are TRBV19 and TRBJ2-7; 9 nucleotides agree with TRBD1. V shed 7 bases and J 6 bases; nucleotides not matched to a gene: 10. The CDR3 loop spans 14 amino acids. Germline CDR1 is LNHDA and CDR2 is SQIVND (reference sequence). CDR3 region: CASTPRQGVGEQYF. The CDR3, as DNA: TGTGCCAGTACCCCTAGACAGGGGGTAGGCGAGCAGTACTTC.

V usage is TRBV28 and J usage is TRBJ1-6; 7 bases fit TRBD1. CDR3 size: 15 residues. Unmatched junction bases numbered 5, after V lost 5 bases and J lost 4 bases. Germline loops: CDR1 MDHEN, CDR2 SYDVKM. CDR3 nucleotides: TGTGCCAGCAGTCCACAGGGGATTTATAATTCACCCCTCCACTTT. Translated: CASSPQGIYNSPLHF.

This chain connects TRBV7-8 to TRBJ1-5, with D uncertain. Germline V gene sequence: CDR1 SGHVS, CDR2 FQNEAQ. There are 15 residues in the CDR3. V lost 2 bases and J lost 7, with 15 bases in between. CDR3 region: CASSLLGGEGQPQHF. CDR3 in DNA: TGTGCCAGCAGCTTACTTGGCGGGGAAGGCCAGCCCCAGCATTTT.

The genes are TRBV6-5 and TRBJ1-5; possible D gene TRBD1, 6 bases. V dropped 10 bases and J dropped 7 bases, with 20 bases sitting between them. The germline V gene has CDR1 MNHEY and CDR2 SVGAGI. This CDR3 is 14 amino acids long. As DNA, the CDR3 is TGTGCCACCTCCCCACAGGGTTCAGTCCAGCCCCAGCATTTT. This gives the protein CATSPQGSVQPQHF.

CDR3: CASSLAGQGGSNEQFF. In nucleotides, the CDR3 is TGCGCCAGCAGCTTGGCCGGACAGGGGGGGAGCAATGAGCAGTTCTTC. The V gene is TRBV5-1, the J gene TRBJ2-1; 10 bases agree with TRBD1. CDR3 length: 16 amino acids. Looked up from germline, CDR1 is SGHRS and CDR2 is YFSETQ. V was pared by 0 bases and J by 6 bases, with 6 bases of the junction left unmatched.

This clone appeared a single time. V usage is TRBV28 and J usage is TRBJ2-3, with 7 bases matching TRBD2. The germline V gene encodes CDR1 MDHEN and CDR2 SYDVKM. V dropped 7 bases and J dropped 9; count of bases not matched to a gene: 13. This CDR3 spans 14 amino acids. CDR3 amino acids: CASTPGGPKETQYF. Written as DNA, the CDR3 is TGTGCCAGCACCCCGGGGGGACCCAAGGAAACGCAGTATTTT.

The chain links TRBV6-1 to TRBJ1-6, with D possibly matching TRBD1 (5 bases). The CDR3 runs 16 residues. V lost 4 bases, J lost 2 bases, and 12 bases lay in between. CDR1 is MNHNS and CDR2 is SASEGT in the germline V gene. CDR3 amino acids: CASSARQRAYNSPLHF. The CDR3 nucleotides are TGTGCCAGCAGTGCCCGACAGCGAGCCTATAATTCACCCCTCCACTTT.

J is TRBJ1-4 and V is TRBV7-9; 10 bases are shared with TRBD1. V lost 5 bases to trimming and J lost 5 bases; unmatched junction nucleotides: 8. The CDR3 spans 16 residues. CDR1 SEHNR and CDR2 FQNEAQ come from the germline V gene (reference sequence). The CDR3 region is CASSPLGGQGNEKLFF. The CDR3, as DNA: TGTGCCAGCAGCCCGCTGGGGGGACAGGGGAATGAAAAACTGTTTTTT.